This T cell receptor beta chain was recorded in a study of monozygotic twins with inflammatory bowel disease. Study findings and constraints: Some repertoire variability may stem from patients' differing immunosuppressive treatments.

Incorporation of UMIs carrying a 6-nucleotide sample barcode was performed by template switching. Both the TCRalpha cDNA and the TCRbeta cDNA were taken through two nested PCRs, lasting roughly 16 and 10 cycles. For each CDR3 protein, TCRdb gives one entry from its re-call of the 5' RACE reads, without DNA. In all, the sample yields 400,000 to 500,000 distinct CDR3 sequences. In germline, CDR1 is MDHEN, CDR2 SYDVKM. The CDR3 spans 15 residues. Turning to this clonotype: Its antigen remains unknown.

Whole blood supplied total RNA, and T cells were not sorted. Material for sequencing was blood. This TCR was recovered from a human donor with ulcerative colitis or Crohn's disease, or a healthy co-twin of an affected twin (not recorded which). The chain is built from TRBV28 and TRBJ2-7; as DNA is missing, the TRBD1 call by TCRdb cannot be tested. This CDR3 is CASSLADRVNCEQYF.